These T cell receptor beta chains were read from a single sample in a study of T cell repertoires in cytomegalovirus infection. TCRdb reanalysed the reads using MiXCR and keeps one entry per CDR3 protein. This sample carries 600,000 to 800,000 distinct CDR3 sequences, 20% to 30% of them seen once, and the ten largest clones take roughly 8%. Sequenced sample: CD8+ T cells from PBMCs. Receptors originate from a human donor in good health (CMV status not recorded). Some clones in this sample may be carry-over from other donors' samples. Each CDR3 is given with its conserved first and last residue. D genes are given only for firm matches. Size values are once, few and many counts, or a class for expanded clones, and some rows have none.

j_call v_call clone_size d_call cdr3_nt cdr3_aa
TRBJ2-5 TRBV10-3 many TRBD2 TGTGCCATCAGTTGGACTAGCGGGGTGGAGACCCAGTACTTC CAISWTSGVETQYF
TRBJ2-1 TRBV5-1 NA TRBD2 TGCGCCAGCAGTCGGACAGGGGGACTAGCGGGGGACAATGAGCAGTTCTTC CASSRTGGLAGDNEQFF
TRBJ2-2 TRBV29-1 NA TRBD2 TGCAGCGTCTCTAGCGGGGAAGGTACCGGGGAGCTGTTTTTT CSVSSGEGTGELFF
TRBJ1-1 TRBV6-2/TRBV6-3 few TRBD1 TGTGCCAGCAGATCTCGGACAGGGGGTGCTGAAGCTTTCTTT CASRSRTGGAEAFF
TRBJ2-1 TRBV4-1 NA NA TGCGCCAGCAGCCAGATGTCGATCGGGGACAATGAGCAGTTCTTC CASSQMSIGDNEQFF
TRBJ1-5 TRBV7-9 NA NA TGTGCCAGCAGAGCTACAGGTGGAGGCAATCAGCCCCAGCATTTT CASRATGGGNQPQHF
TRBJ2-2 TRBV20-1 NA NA TGCAGTGCTAGAGATATGGGGGGAGCCGGGGAGCTGTTTTTT CSARDMGGAGELFF
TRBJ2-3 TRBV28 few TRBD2 TGTGCCAGCCTACGACTAGCGGGGGTTCCCAACACAGATACGCAGTATTTT CASLRLAGVPNTDTQYF
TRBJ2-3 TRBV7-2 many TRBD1 TGTGCCAGCAGCTTAGAAGGGGGCTGGTCAGATACGCAGTATTTT CASSLEGGWSDTQYF
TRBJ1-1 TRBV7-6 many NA TGTGCCAGCAGCTTAGGCTGGAACACTGAAGCTTTCTTT CASSLGWNTEAFF
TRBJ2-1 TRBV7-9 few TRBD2 TGTGCCAGCAGCTCGACGATACATCGGACTAGCGGGGACGTAAATGAGCAGTTCTTC CASSSTIHRTSGDVNEQFF
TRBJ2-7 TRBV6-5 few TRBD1 TGTGCCAGCAGACGTGGGAAGGGGGCCTACTACGAGCAGTACTTC CASRRGKGAYYEQYF
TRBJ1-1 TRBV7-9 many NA TGTGCCAGTATGACAGATACGAACACTGAAGCTTTCTTT CASMTDTNTEAFF
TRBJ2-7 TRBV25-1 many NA TGTGCCAGCAGCGCCGAGTGGGCGGACGAGCAGTACTTC CASSAEWADEQYF
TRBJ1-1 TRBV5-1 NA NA TGCGCCAGCAAAGCCAGGGACACTGAAGCTTTCTTT CASKARDTEAFF
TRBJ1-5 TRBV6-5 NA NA TGTGCCAGCAGTTACTCGTCGGGGCTTCAGCCCCAGCATTTT CASSYSSGLQPQHF
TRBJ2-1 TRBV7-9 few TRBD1 TGTGCCAGCAGGACAGGGGTAGATGAGCAGTTCTTC CASRTGVDEQFF
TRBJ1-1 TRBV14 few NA TGTGCCAGCAGCCAACTCTACTCGAACACTGAAGCTTTCTTT CASSQLYSNTEAFF
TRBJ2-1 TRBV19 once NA TGTGCCAGTAGTATTCCTGGGCGATTGGGGGATGAGCAGTTCTTC CASSIPGRLGDEQFF
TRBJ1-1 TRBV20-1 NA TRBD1 TGCAGTGCTCGGGACAGGGCGGGGGACACTGAAGCTTTCTTT CSARDRAGDTEAFF
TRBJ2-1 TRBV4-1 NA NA TGCGCCAGCAGCCAAGAGAAGGTTGACAATGAGCAGTTCTTC CASSQEKVDNEQFF
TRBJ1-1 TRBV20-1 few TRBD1 TGCAGTGCGGAACAGGGGTGGGCTGAAGCTTTCTTT CSAEQGWAEAFF
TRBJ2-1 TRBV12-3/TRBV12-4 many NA TGTGCCACCGGGACTTCCTCCTACAATGAGCAGTTCTTC CATGTSSYNEQFF
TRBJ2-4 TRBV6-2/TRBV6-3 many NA TGTGCCAGCAGTTACATCGGGGGGCAAAACATTCAGTACTTC CASSYIGGQNIQYF
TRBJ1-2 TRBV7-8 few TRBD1 TGTGCCAGCAGCTTAGGCCCAGGGGGGGGCTATGGCTACACCTTC CASSLGPGGGYGYTF
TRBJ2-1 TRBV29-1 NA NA TGCAGCGTTGAAGTGGGATCCTACAATGAGCAGTTCTTC CSVEVGSYNEQFF
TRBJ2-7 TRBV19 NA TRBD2 TGTGCCAGTAGCCTCGGACTAGCCTATCTCAAAGAGCAGTACTTC CASSLGLAYLKEQYF
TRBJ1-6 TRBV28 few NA TGTGCCAGCAGTTTGGGAGATCCTAATTCACCCCTCCACTTT CASSLGDPNSPLHF
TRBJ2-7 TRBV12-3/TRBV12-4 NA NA TGTGCCAGCAGCCTAGTACTCGGCGAGCAGTACTTC CASSLVLGEQYF
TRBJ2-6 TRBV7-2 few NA TGTGCCAGCAGCTTTGGGCCAGCCCTCTCTGGGGCCAACGTCCTGACTTTC CASSFGPALSGANVLTF
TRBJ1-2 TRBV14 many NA TGTGCCAGCAGCCAAGATATTGCAGGAATTAACTATGGCTACACCTTC CASSQDIAGINYGYTF
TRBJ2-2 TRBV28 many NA TGTGCCAGCAGTCCGACAAACGCGAACACCGGGGAGCTGTTTTTT CASSPTNANTGELFF